These T cell receptor beta chains were read from a single sample in a study of OX40 agonist ivuxolimab in advanced cancers. Assay used: immunoSEQ multiplex PCR; TCRdb lists only in-frame clones, some missing. The table has about 13,000 clones, roughly two thirds seen once. The specimen was CD4+ or CD8+ T cells sorted from blood, collected in a trial of the OX40 agonist ivuxolimab. The origin of the receptors is an adult with an advanced solid tumor such as melanoma, head and neck, liver or kidney cancer. The CDR3 runs from the conserved cysteine through the conserved F or W. Fields, in order: clone size, J gene, V gene, CDR3 protein. Size is omitted from some rows. Given values are once, few, many or a class for expanded clones.

abundance: -; j_gene: TRBJ2-7; v_gene: TRBV5-1; CDR3aa: CASSLQAGGGYEQYF
abundance: -; j_gene: TRBJ1-2; v_gene: TRBV27; CDR3aa: CAIQGSSYGYTF
abundance: -; j_gene: TRBJ2-7; v_gene: TRBV11-1; CDR3aa: CASSSKRGSSYEQYF
abundance: many; j_gene: TRBJ2-2; v_gene: TRBV11-3; CDR3aa: CASSPGQGNTGELFF
abundance: few; j_gene: TRBJ1-6; v_gene: TRBV7-6; CDR3aa: CASSPGQTNSPLHF
abundance: -; j_gene: TRBJ2-2; v_gene: TRBV5-6; CDR3aa: CASSFLEGANTGELFF
abundance: -; j_gene: TRBJ2-3; v_gene: TRBV28; CDR3aa: CASSWQGTDTQYF
abundance: few; j_gene: TRBJ1-2; v_gene: TRBV28; CDR3aa: CASTPRDRGYYGYTF
abundance: -; j_gene: TRBJ1-2; v_gene: TRBV28; CDR3aa: CASSLSVQTYGYTF
abundance: few; j_gene: TRBJ2-4; v_gene: TRBV6-1; CDR3aa: CASNTGTGFQNIQYF
abundance: few; j_gene: TRBJ2-1; v_gene: TRBV4-3; CDR3aa: CASSQDWRQGAYNEQFF
abundance: -; j_gene: TRBJ1-5; v_gene: TRBV7-9; CDR3aa: CASSLDSSRQPQHF
abundance: -; j_gene: TRBJ2-7; v_gene: TRBV25-1; CDR3aa: CASSARTSISHEQYF
abundance: few; j_gene: TRBJ2-2; v_gene: TRBV11-2; CDR3aa: CASSFRGGTGELFF
abundance: -; j_gene: TRBJ2-1; v_gene: TRBV28; CDR3aa: CASTPLGDVTEQFF
abundance: -; j_gene: TRBJ1-1; v_gene: TRBV5-1; CDR3aa: CASSPTGGIEAFF
abundance: -; j_gene: TRBJ1-2; v_gene: TRBV2; CDR3aa: CASTERVYGYTF